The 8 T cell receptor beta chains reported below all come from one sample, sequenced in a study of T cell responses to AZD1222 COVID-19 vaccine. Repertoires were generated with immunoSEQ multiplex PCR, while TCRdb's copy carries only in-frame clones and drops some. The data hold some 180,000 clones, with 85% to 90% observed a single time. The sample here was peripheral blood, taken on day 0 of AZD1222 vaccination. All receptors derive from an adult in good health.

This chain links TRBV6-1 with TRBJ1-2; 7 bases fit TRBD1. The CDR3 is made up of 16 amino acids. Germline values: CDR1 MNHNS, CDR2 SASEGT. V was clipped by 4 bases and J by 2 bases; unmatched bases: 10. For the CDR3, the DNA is TGTGCCAGCAGTGCGGCGGGTACAGGGGCCAACTATGGCTACACCTTC. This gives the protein CASSAAGTGANYGYTF.

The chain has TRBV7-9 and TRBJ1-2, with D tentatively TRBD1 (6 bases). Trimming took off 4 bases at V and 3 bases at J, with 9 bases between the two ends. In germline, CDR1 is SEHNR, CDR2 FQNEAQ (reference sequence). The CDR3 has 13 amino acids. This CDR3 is CASSSRGDYGYTF. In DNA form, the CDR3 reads TGTGCCAGCAGCTCGAGGGGGGACTATGGCTACACCTTC.

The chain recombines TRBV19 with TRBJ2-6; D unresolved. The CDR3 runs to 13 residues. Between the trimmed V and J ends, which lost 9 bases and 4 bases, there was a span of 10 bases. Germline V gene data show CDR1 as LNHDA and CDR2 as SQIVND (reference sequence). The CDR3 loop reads CASQVVGANVLTF. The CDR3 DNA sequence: TGTGCCAGCCAGGTCGTGGGGGCCAACGTCCTGACTTTC.

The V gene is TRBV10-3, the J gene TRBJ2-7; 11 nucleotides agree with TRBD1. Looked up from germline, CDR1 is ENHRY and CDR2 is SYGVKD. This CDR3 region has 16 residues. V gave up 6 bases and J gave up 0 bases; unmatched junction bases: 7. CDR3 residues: CAISTPGQGVSYEQYF. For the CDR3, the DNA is TGTGCCATCAGCACTCCGGGACAGGGGGTCTCCTACGAGCAGTACTTC.

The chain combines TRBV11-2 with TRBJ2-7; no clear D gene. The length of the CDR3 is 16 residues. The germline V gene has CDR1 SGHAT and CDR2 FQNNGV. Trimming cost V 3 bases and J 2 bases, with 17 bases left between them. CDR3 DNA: TGTGCCAGCAGCTTGGTCCTGGGCACTTCAACCTACGAGCAGTACTTC. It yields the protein CASSLVLGTSTYEQYF.

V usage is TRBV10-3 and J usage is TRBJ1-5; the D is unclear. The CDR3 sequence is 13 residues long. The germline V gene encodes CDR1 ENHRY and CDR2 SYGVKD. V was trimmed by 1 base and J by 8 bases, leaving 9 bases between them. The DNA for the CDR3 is TGTGCCATCAGTGAGTTAGGGCTAGAGCCCCAGCATTTT. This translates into CAISELGLEPQHF.

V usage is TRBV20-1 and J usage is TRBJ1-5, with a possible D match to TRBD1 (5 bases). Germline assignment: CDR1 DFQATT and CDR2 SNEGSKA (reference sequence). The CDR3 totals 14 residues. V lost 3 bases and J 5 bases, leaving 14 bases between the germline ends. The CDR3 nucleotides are TGCAGTGCTAGTGCGGGGGTGGCATATCAGCCCCAGCATTTT. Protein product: CSASAGVAYQPQHF.

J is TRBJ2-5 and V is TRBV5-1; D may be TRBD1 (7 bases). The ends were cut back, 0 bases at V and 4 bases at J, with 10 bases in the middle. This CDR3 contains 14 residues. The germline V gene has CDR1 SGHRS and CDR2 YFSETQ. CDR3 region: CASSLDQGGETQYF. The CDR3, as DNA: TGCGCCAGCAGCTTGGACCAGGGGGGAGAGACCCAGTACTTC.